The clone carrying this TCR beta chain was counted at least ten times. Sample time point: sample taken at primary tumor resection. Researchers sequenced whole RNA taken from tumor, nontumor lung or frozen PBMC without sorting. The data were taken from a study of spatial heterogeneity in lung cancer. Study-wide background: Fewer alpha-chain than beta-chain sequences were consistently detected.

V was cut by 6 bases and J by 0 bases, with 8 bases left in between. The CDR3 contains 14 residues. The germline V gene encodes CDR1 ENHRY and CDR2 SYGVKD. TCR cDNA molecules were tagged individually, and each one carried a unique molecular identifier. TCRdb analysed the 5' RACE reads with MiXCR anew, one entry per CDR3 protein. Of 60,000 to 75,000 distinct CDR3 sequences listed, approximately 6% are singletons. This chain connects TRBV10-3 to TRBJ2-2; D possibly corresponds to TRBD1 (6 bases). This TCR came from a female donor with early-stage non-small cell lung cancer. The sequencing used PBMCs, collected at surgery. The CDR3, as DNA: TGTGCCATCAGGGGACATTCGAACACCGGGGAGCTGTTTTTT. It translates to CAIRGHSNTGELFF.